Listed below are T cell receptor beta chains from one sample, sequenced in a study of blood T cell repertoires in COVID-19. Sequencing was performed with immunoSEQ multiplex PCR; in TCRdb, only in-frame clones are kept and a portion is missing. The data contain about 130,000 clones, around 89% of them seen just once; the ten biggest clones take up about 17%. The material sequenced was peripheral blood. The receptors originated from a man aged 50-59 years with active or convalescent COVID-19. Both conserved end residues are part of each CDR3. The order of the fields is CDR3 length, J gene, V gene, CDR3 protein.

len: 14
j_gene: TRBJ1-2
v_gene: TRBV2
CDR3aa: CASSSMRGLYGYTF

len: 15
j_gene: TRBJ1-1
v_gene: TRBV28
CDR3aa: CASSLPGIPNTEAFF

len: 14
j_gene: TRBJ2-1
v_gene: TRBV15
CDR3aa: CATSRDMTGNEQFF

len: 11
j_gene: TRBJ1-4
v_gene: TRBV18
CDR3aa: CASSLAEKLFF

len: 13
j_gene: TRBJ1-1
v_gene: TRBV2
CDR3aa: CASRQGPNTEAFF

len: 13
j_gene: TRBJ1-2
v_gene: TRBV27
CDR3aa: CASKDRGRDGYTF

len: 13
j_gene: TRBJ2-7
v_gene: TRBV12-3/TRBV12-4
CDR3aa: CASRTTGRSEQYF

len: 13
j_gene: TRBJ2-5
v_gene: TRBV12-3/TRBV12-4
CDR3aa: CASSLAAQETQYF

len: 14
j_gene: TRBJ1-5
v_gene: TRBV2
CDR3aa: CASSDRGSGWPQHF

len: 15
j_gene: TRBJ2-7
v_gene: TRBV9
CDR3aa: CASSVGGGGTYEQYF

len: 13
j_gene: TRBJ2-7
v_gene: TRBV2
CDR3aa: CASRKSGTLEQYF

len: 17
j_gene: TRBJ2-5
v_gene: TRBV2
CDR3aa: CASSSRTGRVGKETQYF

len: 15
j_gene: TRBJ2-5
v_gene: TRBV14
CDR3aa: CASSQFGSGGETQYF

len: 16
j_gene: TRBJ2-7
v_gene: TRBV4-1
CDR3aa: CASSPRGTANSYEQYF

len: 15
j_gene: TRBJ2-1
v_gene: TRBV2
CDR3aa: CASSSDRPGHNEQFF

len: 16
j_gene: TRBJ1-4
v_gene: TRBV15
CDR3aa: CATSRDGTGSYEKLFF

len: 17
j_gene: TRBJ1-2
v_gene: TRBV7-5
CDR3aa: CARSLERQGGVNYGYTF

len: 17
j_gene: TRBJ1-4
v_gene: TRBV19
CDR3aa: CASSRTAHRARAEKLFF

len: 15
j_gene: TRBJ1-5
v_gene: TRBV19
CDR3aa: CASSSGGAGGQPQHF

len: 12
j_gene: TRBJ1-2
v_gene: TRBV6-5
CDR3aa: CASIDRSGGYTF